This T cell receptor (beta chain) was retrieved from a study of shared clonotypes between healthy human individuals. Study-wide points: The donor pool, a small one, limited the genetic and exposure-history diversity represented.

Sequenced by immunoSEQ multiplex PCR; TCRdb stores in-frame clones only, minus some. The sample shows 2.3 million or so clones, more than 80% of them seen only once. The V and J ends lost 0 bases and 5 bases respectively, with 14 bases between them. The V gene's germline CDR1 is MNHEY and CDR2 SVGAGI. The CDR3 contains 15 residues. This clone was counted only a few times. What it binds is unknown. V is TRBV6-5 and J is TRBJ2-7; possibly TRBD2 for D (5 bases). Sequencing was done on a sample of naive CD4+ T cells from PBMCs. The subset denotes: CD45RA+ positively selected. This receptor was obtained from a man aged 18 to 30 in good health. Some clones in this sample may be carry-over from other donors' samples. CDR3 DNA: TGTGCCAGCAGTTACTCCCCTCGCGTCGGGGACGAGCAGTACTTC. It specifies CASSYSPRVGDEQYF.